This TCR beta chain stems from a study of beta chain features in type 1 diabetes. Every single donor gave one heparinised blood draw, and these averaged about 110 mL. Cells sorted by CD45RO/CCR7/CD25/CD127/CD95/CD27 comprised CD4+ naive, central memory, regulatory and stem cell-like memory cells. In regard to this clone: What it recognizes is unknown.

General study results and limits: There were fewer insertions and more deletions at the VDJ junctions of type 1 diabetes patients. A moderate, significant TCRB CDR3 shortening appeared in type 1 diabetes across four CD4+ subsets. PCR might pick shorter templates more often, in the same way for patients and controls.

cDNA synthesis used the whole RNA isolate, giving expressed TCRB sequences. Some clones are missing from TCRdb's copy, which holds only in-frame ones; the method was immunoSEQ multiplex PCR. The top ten clones hold roughly 0.46% of a sample with about 190,000 clones, roughly 8% of them seen once. This CDR3 comprises 18 residues. J gave up 3 bases and V 2 bases, and 7 bases lay outside the gene matches. Germline V gene data show CDR1 as SGHTA and CDR2 as FQGNSA. This TCR came from a man between 18 and 35 years old with type 1 diabetes. The chain links TRBV7-2 to TRBJ2-1, with 13 bases lining up with TRBD2. Sequencing was performed on central memory CD4+ T cells from blood. The CDR3 sequence is CASSLLTSGRPHYNEQFF. CDR3 bases: TGTGCCAGCAGCTTATTGACTAGCGGGAGGCCACACTACAATGAGCAGTTCTTC.